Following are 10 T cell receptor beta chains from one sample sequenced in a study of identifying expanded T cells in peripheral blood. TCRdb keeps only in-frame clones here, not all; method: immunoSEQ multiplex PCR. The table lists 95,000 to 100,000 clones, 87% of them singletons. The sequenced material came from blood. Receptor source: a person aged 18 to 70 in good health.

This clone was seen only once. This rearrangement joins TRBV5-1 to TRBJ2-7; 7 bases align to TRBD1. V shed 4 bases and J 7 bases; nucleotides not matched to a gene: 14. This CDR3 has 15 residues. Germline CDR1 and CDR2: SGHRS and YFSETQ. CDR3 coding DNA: TGCGCCAGCAGCCCCTGGGACAGAGGCCTAGAGGAGCAGTACTTC. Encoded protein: CASSPWDRGLEEQYF.

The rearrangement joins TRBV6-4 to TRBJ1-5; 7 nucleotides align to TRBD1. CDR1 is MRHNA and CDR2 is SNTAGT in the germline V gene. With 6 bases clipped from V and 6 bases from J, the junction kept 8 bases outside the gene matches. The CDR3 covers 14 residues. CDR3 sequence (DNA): TGTGCCAGCAGGAAGACAGGGCCTACTCAGCCCCAGCATTTT. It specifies CASRKTGPTQPQHF.

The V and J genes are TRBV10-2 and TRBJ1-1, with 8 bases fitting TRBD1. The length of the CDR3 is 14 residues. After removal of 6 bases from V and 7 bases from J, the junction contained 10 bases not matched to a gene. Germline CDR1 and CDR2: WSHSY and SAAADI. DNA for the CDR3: TGCGCCAGCAGGCCAAGGACAGGGCCGTATGAAGCTTTCTTT. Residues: CASRPRTGPYEAFF.

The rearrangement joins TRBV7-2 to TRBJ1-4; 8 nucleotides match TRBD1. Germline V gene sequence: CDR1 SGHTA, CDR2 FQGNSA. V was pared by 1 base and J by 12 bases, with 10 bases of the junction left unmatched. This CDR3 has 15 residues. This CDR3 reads CASSLVAGQGEELFF. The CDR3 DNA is TGTGCCAGCAGCTTAGTCGCAGGACAGGGAGAAGAACTGTTTTTT.

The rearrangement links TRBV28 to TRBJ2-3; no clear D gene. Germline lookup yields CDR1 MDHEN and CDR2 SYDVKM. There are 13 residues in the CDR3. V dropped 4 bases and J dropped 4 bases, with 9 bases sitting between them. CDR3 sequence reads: CASSSPGSDTQYF. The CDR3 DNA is TGTGCCAGCAGTTCCCCCGGGTCAGATACGCAGTATTTT.

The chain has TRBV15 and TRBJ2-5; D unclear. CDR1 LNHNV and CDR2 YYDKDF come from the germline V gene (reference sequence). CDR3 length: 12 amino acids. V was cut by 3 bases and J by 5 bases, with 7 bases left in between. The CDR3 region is CATSSLTETQYF. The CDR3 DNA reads TGTGCCACCAGCAGCTTAACCGAGACCCAGTACTTC.

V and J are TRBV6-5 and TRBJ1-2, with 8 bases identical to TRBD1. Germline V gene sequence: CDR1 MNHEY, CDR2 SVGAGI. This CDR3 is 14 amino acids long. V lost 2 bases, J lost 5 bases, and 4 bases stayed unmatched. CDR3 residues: CASSYQGTGYGYTF. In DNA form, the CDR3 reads TGTGCCAGCAGTTACCAGGGGACAGGTTATGGCTACACCTTC.

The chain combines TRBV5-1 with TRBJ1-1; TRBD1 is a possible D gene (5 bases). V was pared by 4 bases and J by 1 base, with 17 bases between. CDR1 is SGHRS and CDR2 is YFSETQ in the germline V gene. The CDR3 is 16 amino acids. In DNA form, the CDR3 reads TGCGCCAGCAGCCCACGGGGGTGGACGGAGAACACTGAAGCTTTCTTT. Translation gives CASSPRGWTENTEAFF.

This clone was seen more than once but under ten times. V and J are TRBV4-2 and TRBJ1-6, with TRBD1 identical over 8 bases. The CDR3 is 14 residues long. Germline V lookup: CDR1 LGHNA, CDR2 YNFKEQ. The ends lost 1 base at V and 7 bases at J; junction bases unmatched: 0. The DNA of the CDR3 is TGTGCCAGCAGCCAAGGACAGGGGAATTCACCCCTCCACTTT. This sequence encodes CASSQGQGNSPLHF.

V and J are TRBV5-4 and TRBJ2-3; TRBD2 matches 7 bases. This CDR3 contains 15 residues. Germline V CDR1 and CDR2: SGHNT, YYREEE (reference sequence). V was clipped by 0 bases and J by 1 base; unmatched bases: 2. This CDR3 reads CASSLAAGGTDTQYF. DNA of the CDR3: TGTGCCAGCAGCTTGGCGGCGGGGGGCACAGATACGCAGTATTTT.